The 20 T cell receptor beta chains presented below share a single source sample, sequenced in a study of cytomegalovirus exposure and HLA in healthy donors. With 60 Vbeta and 13 Jbeta primers, the PCR was carried out. TCRdb keeps only in-frame clones here, not all; method: immunoSEQ multiplex PCR. The sample lists approximately 100,000 clones; about 70% were seen once. Input material: PBMCs. All receptors come from a boy aged 10-17 years in good health and CMV-seronegative.

The rearrangement uses TRBV5-1 and TRBJ2-7, with D possibly being TRBD2 (5 bases). Trimming stripped 4 bases from V and 2 bases from J, with 10 bases between. Germline CDR1 SGHRS, CDR2 YFSETQ. The CDR3 totals 13 residues. The CDR3 region has the DNA TGCGCCAGCAGCCTGACTACGGCCTACGAGCAGTACTTC. This gives the protein CASSLTTAYEQYF.

There are a few counts of this clone. The chain has TRBV6-1 and TRBJ1-1; D uncertain. The V gene's germline CDR1 is MNHNS and CDR2 SASEGT. Between the trimmed V and J ends, which lost 2 bases and 4 bases, there was a span of 8 bases. This CDR3 contains 13 residues. The CDR3 nucleotides read TGTGCCAGCAGTGAAATGAGGGCCACTGAAGCTTTCTTT. Its protein is CASSEMRATEAFF.

This chain joins TRBV10-3 and TRBJ1-1; the D gene is possibly TRBD1 (5 bases). Germline CDR1 and CDR2: ENHRY and SYGVKD. Trimming took 6 bases from V and 6 from J, leaving 11 bases between them. The CDR3 loop spans 12 amino acids. This CDR3 reads CAISEGVAEAFF. The DNA for the CDR3 is TGTGCCATCAGCGAAGGGGTGGCTGAAGCTTTCTTT.

The DNA for the CDR3 is TGTGCCAGCAGTTTAGCCCGGAGGATGTTTTTT. Translation: CASSLARRMFF. This sequence joins TRBV28 and TRBJ1-4; D unresolved. Per germline, CDR1 MDHEN and CDR2 SYDVKM. The CDR3 runs 11 residues. Trimming removed 2 bases at V and 15 bases at J, with 10 bases between.

This clone turned up a few times. The chain is built from TRBV28 and TRBJ1-5; weak D call: TRBD1 (6 bases). CDR1 MDHEN and CDR2 SYDVKM come from the germline V gene. This CDR3 contains 17 residues. Trimming cost V 4 bases and J 0 bases, with 16 bases left between them. The CDR3 DNA reads as TGTGCCAGCAGTTCCTACAGGGCCTCTTATAGCAATCAGCCCCAGCATTTT. Translating gives CASSSYRASYSNQPQHF.

Here the CDR3 reads CASSSGGLMNTEAFF. CDR3 bases: TGTGCCAGCAGCTCCGGAGGCCTGATGAACACTGAAGCTTTCTTT. The chain is built from TRBV7-9 and TRBJ1-1; D call uncertain. This CDR3 is 15 amino acids long. V lost 4 bases to trimming and J lost 0 bases, with 12 bases between them. CDR1 SEHNR and CDR2 FQNEAQ come from the germline V gene (reference sequence).

This clone was found a few times. The J gene is TRBJ1-5, the V gene TRBV28; TRBD1 matches 7 bases. Germline assignment: CDR1 MDHEN and CDR2 SYDVKM. The CDR3 extends over 16 amino acids. After removal of 6 bases from V and 10 bases from J, the junction contained 18 bases not matched to a gene. The chain's CDR3 is CASRNLYRGPTSPQHF. For the CDR3, the DNA is TGTGCCAGCAGGAACCTCTACAGGGGACCCACTTCACCCCAGCATTTT.

This clone was counted only a few times. The DNA for the CDR3 is TGTGCCTGGAGTCAGAGTAGCGGCCTATACAATGAGCAGTTCTTC. Translated: CAWSQSSGLYNEQFF. The rearrangement links TRBV30 to TRBJ2-1, with a weak D call TRBD2 (6 bases). The CDR3 has 15 residues. V dropped 2 bases and J dropped 4 bases, with 15 bases sitting between them. Germline lookup yields CDR1 GTSNPN and CDR2 SVGIG (reference sequence).

The chain couples TRBV5-5 to TRBJ1-4; a possible D gene is TRBD1 (6 bases). The CDR3 length is 16 residues. Trimming removed 4 bases from V and 7 bases from J, with 20 bases in between. CDR1 SGHKS and CDR2 YYEKEE come from the germline V gene (reference sequence). This CDR3 reads CASSLWPGDKSEKLFF. CDR3 DNA: TGTGCCAGCAGCCTTTGGCCAGGGGATAAGAGTGAAAAACTGTTTTTT.

The CDR3 DNA reads TGTGCCAGCAGAAGGAGCCTTGGCACCGGGGAGCTGTTTTTT. This encodes CASRRSLGTGELFF. V is TRBV6-5 and J is TRBJ2-2, with unresolved D. From germline, CDR1 is MNHEY and CDR2 SVGAGI. The V end was cut by 6 bases, the J end by 4 bases, with 12 bases between. This CDR3 spans 14 amino acids.

The chain carries TRBV29-1 and TRBJ1-1, with D possibly matching TRBD1 (6 bases). Germline CDR1 SQVTM, CDR2 ANQGSEA. The germline V and J ends were trimmed by 6 bases and 0 bases, with 17 bases remaining between them. The CDR3 runs 15 residues. The CDR3 loop is CSVGPGRGMNTEAFF. The DNA of the CDR3 is TGCAGCGTGGGGCCGGGCAGGGGTATGAACACTGAAGCTTTCTTT.

The chain carries TRBV6-5 and TRBJ1-1; TRBD1 is a possible D gene (6 bases). With 4 bases removed from V and 1 base from J, the gap between germline ends came to 13 bases. Germline V gives CDR1 MNHEY, CDR2 SVGAGI. The CDR3 contains 15 residues. For the CDR3, the DNA is TGTGCCAGCAGTTGGACGGGACACCAGAACACTGAAGCTTTCTTT. Protein sequence: CASSWTGHQNTEAFF.

The rearrangement joins TRBV5-8 to TRBJ1-5; possible D gene TRBD1, 5 bases. V was shortened by 4 bases and J by 0 bases, with 11 bases between the two germline ends. The CDR3 is 15 amino acids. In germline, CDR1 is SGHTS, CDR2 YDEGEE. CDR3 DNA sequence: TGTGCCAGCAGCCAGACAGAGGATAGCAATCAGCCCCAGCATTTT. This encodes CASSQTEDSNQPQHF. The full variable domain, with the rest looked up from reference TRBV5-8 and TRBJ1-5, is EAGVTQSPTHLIKTRGQQATLRCSPISGHTSVYWYQQALGLGLQFLLWYDEGEERNRGNFPPRFSGRQFPNYSSELNVNALELEDSALYLCASSQTEDSNQPQHFGDGTRLSIL.

This clone occurred once. The gene calls are TRBV7-2 and TRBJ1-1; D is unresolved. This CDR3 comprises 14 residues. Germline V gene data show CDR1 as SGHTA and CDR2 as FQGNSA. Deletions cut 3 bases from V and 1 base from J, with 9 bases between. The CDR3 spells CASSFGPGNTEAFF. In DNA, the CDR3 is TGTGCCAGCAGCTTTGGTCCGGGGAACACTGAAGCTTTCTTT.

The chain combines TRBV28 with TRBJ1-1, with 7 bases lining up with TRBD1. Trimming took 5 bases from V and 4 from J; bases not matched to a gene: 10. CDR3 length: 15 amino acids. Germline V gene sequence: CDR1 MDHEN, CDR2 SYDVKM. The CDR3 loop reads CASSIQQGRGTEAFF. DNA of the CDR3: TGTGCCAGCAGTATCCAACAGGGGAGAGGCACTGAAGCTTTCTTT.

The chain has TRBV2 and TRBJ2-7, with 9 bases fitting TRBD1. CDR1 SNHLY and CDR2 FYNNEI come from the germline V gene. The CDR3 is 15 amino acids. Germline trimming cut 1 base from V and 5 bases from J; bases unmatched to any gene: 6. CDR3: CASSEGTGESHEQYF. CDR3 DNA sequence: TGTGCCAGCAGTGAAGGGACAGGGGAGAGTCACGAGCAGTACTTC.

This clone showed up just a few times. The chain is built from TRBV5-1 and TRBJ1-3; D ambiguous. CDR1 is SGHRS, CDR2 YFSETQ, per germline. V was pared by 3 bases and J by 4 bases, with 20 bases between. This CDR3 spans 17 amino acids. DNA for the CDR3: TGCGCCAGCAGCTCCCGAGGCAGTACTTCATCCGGAAACACCATATATTTT. Its protein is CASSSRGSTSSGNTIYF. Full variable domain (rest looked up from reference TRBV5-1 and TRBJ1-3): KAGVTQTPRYLIKTRGQQVTLSCSPISGHRSVSWYQQTPGQGLQFLFEYFSETQRNKGNFPGRFSGRQFSNSRSEMNVSTLELGDSALYLCASSSRGSTSSGNTIYFGEGSWLTVV.

The chain has TRBV29-1 and TRBJ1-1; possible D gene TRBD1, 5 bases. CDR3 length equals 12 residues. Germline-derived CDR1 and CDR2 are SQVTM and ANQGSEA. The V end lost 6 bases, the J end lost 1 base, and 9 bases lay between the germline ends. This chain's CDR3 is CSVRATNTEAFF. The DNA for the CDR3 is TGCAGCGTCAGGGCTACGAACACTGAAGCTTTCTTT.

The chain has TRBV21-1 and TRBJ2-7; the table's TRBD1 call for D was not verified on the DNA. TRBV21-1 is a listed pseudogene. The CDR3 contains 14 residues. The CDR3 loop reads CASSKRQVSYEQYF. CDR3 coding DNA: TGTGCCAGCAGCAAAAGACAGGTCTCCTACGAGCAGTACTTC.

The chain carries TRBV6-5 and TRBJ1-2; 8 nucleotides align to TRBD1. Per germline, CDR1 MNHEY and CDR2 SVGAGI. The CDR3 length is 15 residues. After removal of 2 bases from V and 7 bases from J, the junction contained 9 bases not matched to a gene. CDR3 loop: CASSYLDRAISGYTF. The CDR3 DNA follows: TGTGCCAGCAGTTACCTGGACAGGGCTATAAGTGGCTACACCTTC.